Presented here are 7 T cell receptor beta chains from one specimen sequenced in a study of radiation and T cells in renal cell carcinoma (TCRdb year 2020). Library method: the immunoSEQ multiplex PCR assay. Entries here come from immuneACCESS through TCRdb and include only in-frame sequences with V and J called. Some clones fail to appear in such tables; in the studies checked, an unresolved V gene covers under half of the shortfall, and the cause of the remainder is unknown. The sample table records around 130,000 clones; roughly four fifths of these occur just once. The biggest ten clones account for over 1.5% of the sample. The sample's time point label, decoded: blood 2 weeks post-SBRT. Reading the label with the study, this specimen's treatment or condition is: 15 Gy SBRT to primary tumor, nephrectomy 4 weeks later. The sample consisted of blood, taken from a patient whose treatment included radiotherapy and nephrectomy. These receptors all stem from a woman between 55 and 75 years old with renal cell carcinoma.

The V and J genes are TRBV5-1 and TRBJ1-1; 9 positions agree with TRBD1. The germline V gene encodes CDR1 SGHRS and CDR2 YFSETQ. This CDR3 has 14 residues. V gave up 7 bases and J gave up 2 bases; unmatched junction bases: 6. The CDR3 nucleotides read TGCGCCAGCGCCCCGGGACAGGGAAACACTGAAGCTTTCTTT. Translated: CASAPGQGNTEAFF.

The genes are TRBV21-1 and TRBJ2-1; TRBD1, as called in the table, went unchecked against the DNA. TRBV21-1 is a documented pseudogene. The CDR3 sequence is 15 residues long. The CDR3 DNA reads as TGTGCCAGCAGCAAAGTGGGGGCAGAATACAATGAGCAGTTCTTC. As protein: CASSKVGAEYNEQFF.

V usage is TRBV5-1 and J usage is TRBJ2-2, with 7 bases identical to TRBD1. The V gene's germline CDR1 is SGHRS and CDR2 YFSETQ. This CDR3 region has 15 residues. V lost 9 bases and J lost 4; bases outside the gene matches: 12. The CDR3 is CATSFRDSLTGELFF. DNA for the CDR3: TGCGCCACCTCCTTCCGGGACAGCCTCACCGGGGAGCTGTTTTTT.

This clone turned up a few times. CDR3 in DNA: TGCGCCAGCAGCCAAGTGGGGGGCCAGGGGGATGGCTACACCTTC. Protein sequence: CASSQVGGQGDGYTF. This chain uses TRBV4-1 with TRBJ1-2, with 7 bases fitting TRBD1. Germline V gene sequence: CDR1 MGHRA, CDR2 YSYEKL. This CDR3 is built from 15 residues. The J segment lost 6 bases and the V segment lost 1 base, leaving 8 bases of the junction unmatched.

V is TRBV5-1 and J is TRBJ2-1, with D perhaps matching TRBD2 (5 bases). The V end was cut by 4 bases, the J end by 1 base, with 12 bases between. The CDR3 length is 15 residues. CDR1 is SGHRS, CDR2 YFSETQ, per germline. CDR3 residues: CASSETGISYNEQFF. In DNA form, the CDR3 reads TGCGCCAGCAGCGAAACGGGAATTTCCTACAATGAGCAGTTCTTC.

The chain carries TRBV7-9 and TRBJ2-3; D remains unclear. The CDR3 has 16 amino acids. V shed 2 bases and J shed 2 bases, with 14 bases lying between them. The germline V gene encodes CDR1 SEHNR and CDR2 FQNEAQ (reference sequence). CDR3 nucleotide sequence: TGTGCCAGCAGCTTAAGGCTAGGCAGCCACACAGATACGCAGTATTTT. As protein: CASSLRLGSHTDTQYF.

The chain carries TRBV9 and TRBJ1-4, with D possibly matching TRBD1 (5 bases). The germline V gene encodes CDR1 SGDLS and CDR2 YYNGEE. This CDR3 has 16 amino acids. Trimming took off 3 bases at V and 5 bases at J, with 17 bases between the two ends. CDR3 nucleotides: TGTGCCAGCAGCGCCGGGGGGATCGGATCAAATGAAAAACTGTTTTTT. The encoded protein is CASSAGGIGSNEKLFF.